Presented here are 16 T cell receptor beta chains from one specimen sequenced in a study of blood T cell repertoires in COVID-19. The method was immunoSEQ multiplex PCR; TCRdb's version includes in-frame clones alone and lacks a portion of them. The table has a few hundred thousand clones, over 60% seen once; the top ten hold approximately 6.6%. Material: peripheral blood. The source is a woman in her sixties or seventies with acute or convalescent COVID-19.

The genes are TRBV24-1 and TRBJ2-5, with 9 bases that match TRBD1. The CDR3 is 14 residues long. CDR1 and CDR2 (germline): KGHDR, SFDVKD. Trimming took 9 bases from V and 1 from J; bases not matched to a gene: 5. CDR3 bases: TGTGCCACCGATTCGGGACAGGGCCAAGAGACCCAGTACTTC. Its protein product is CATDSGQGQETQYF.

CDR3 sequence reads: CSVEEGGGNSPLHF. The CDR3, as DNA: TGCAGCGTTGAAGAGGGTGGGGGCAATTCACCCCTCCACTTT. The V gene is TRBV29-1, the J gene TRBJ1-6, with D possibly TRBD1 on 6 matching bases. CDR1 SQVTM and CDR2 ANQGSEA come from the germline V gene. The CDR3 runs 14 residues. The ends were cut back, 0 bases at V and 7 bases at J, with 10 bases in the middle.

The rearrangement joins TRBV6-2 or TRBV6-3 to TRBJ2-7; 8 positions agree with TRBD1. V lost 0 bases to trimming and J lost 7 bases; unmatched junction nucleotides: 11. The CDR3 is 16 amino acids. CDR1 MNHEY and CDR2 SVGEGT come from the germline V gene. The CDR3 DNA follows: TGTGCCAGCAGTTACTCGAGTTCTGGACAGGGTGAAGAGCAGTACGTC. Protein: CASSYSSSGQGEEQYV.

The chain joins TRBV21-1 to TRBJ2-2; TRBD2, as called in the table, went unchecked against the DNA. TRBV21-1 is assigned pseudogene status. This CDR3 has 16 residues. This chain's CDR3 is CASSVQGGWATGELFF. The CDR3 DNA reads TGTGCCAGCAGCGTCCAGGGAGGGTGGGCCACCGGGGAGCTGTTTTTT.

The genes are TRBV5-1 and TRBJ1-2, with D hard to call. The germline CDR1 and CDR2 sequences are SGHRS and YFSETQ. V lost 0 bases, J lost 4 bases, and 13 bases lay in between. The CDR3 runs 15 residues. The CDR3 region has the DNA TGCGCCAGCAGCTTGGCCCCAGGTTTAAGCTATGGCTACACCTTC. Protein: CASSLAPGLSYGYTF.

The chain uses TRBV5-6 and TRBJ2-3, with 8 positions matching TRBD1. CDR1 SGHDT and CDR2 YYEEEE come from the germline V gene. This CDR3 spans 19 amino acids. V lost 3 bases, J lost 2 bases, and 17 bases stayed unmatched. CDR3 nucleotides: TGTGCCAGCAGCTCCGGGTTAGACAGGGGCTCCCTGAACACAGATACGCAGTATTTT. Its protein is CASSSGLDRGSLNTDTQYF.

This clone was observed once. V usage is TRBV14 and J usage is TRBJ2-3, with 9 bases that match TRBD2. Germline V gene data show CDR1 as SGHDN and CDR2 as FVKESK. With V trimmed by 5 bases and J by 3 bases, 12 bases remained unmatched. This CDR3 is built from 17 residues. The CDR3 protein is CASSALAGGRRTDTQYF. The CDR3 coding sequence is TGTGCCAGCAGCGCCCTTGCGGGGGGGCGACGGACAGATACGCAGTATTTT.

CDR3 nucleotides: TGTGCCAGCAGCTTAGGGCAGGGGGCAGATACGCAGTATTTT. It codes for CASSLGQGADTQYF. The rearrangement joins TRBV7-9 to TRBJ2-3; 7 bases are shared with TRBD1. The CDR3 loop spans 14 amino acids. The germline gives CDR1 SEHNR, CDR2 FQNEAQ (reference sequence). Trimming removed 1 base from V and 4 bases from J; junction bases left unmatched: 2.

This chain uses TRBV11-2 with TRBJ2-5, with D possibly matching TRBD2 (6 bases). Germline V gene data show CDR1 as SGHAT and CDR2 as FQNNGV. The V and J ends lost 4 bases and 1 base respectively, with 22 bases between them. The CDR3 length is 18 residues. The CDR3 DNA is TGTGCCAGCAGCTCTAATCACGGATTAACGGGACTCCAAGAGACCCAGTACTTC. Protein sequence: CASSSNHGLTGLQETQYF. The variable domain in full, with the rest retrieved from reference TRBV11-2 and TRBJ2-5, is EAGVAQSPRYKIIEKRQSVAFWCNPISGHATLYWYQQILGQGPKLLIQFQNNGVVDDSQLPKDRFSAERLKGVDSTLKIQPAKLEDSAVYLCASSSNHGLTGLQETQYFGPGTRLLVL.

The V gene is TRBV9, the J gene TRBJ1-4, with a possible D match to TRBD1 (6 bases). The V gene's germline CDR1 is SGDLS and CDR2 YYNGEE. This CDR3 contains 14 residues. V was trimmed by 3 bases and J by 4 bases, leaving 10 bases between them. The CDR3: CASSAGTFNEKLFF. For the CDR3, the DNA is TGTGCCAGCAGCGCCGGGACATTTAATGAAAAACTGTTTTTT.

The chain employs TRBV11-2 and TRBJ1-1, with D uncertain. V gave up 5 bases and J gave up 7 bases, with 8 bases separating them. Germline lookup yields CDR1 SGHAT and CDR2 FQNNGV. This CDR3 has 11 residues. The CDR3 sequence: CASSLRDEAFF. The CDR3 region has the DNA TGTGCCAGCAGCCTCCGAGATGAAGCTTTCTTT.

The J gene is TRBJ1-2, the V gene TRBV29-1; 9 nucleotides agree with TRBD1. The V gene end was trimmed by 5 bases and the J gene end by 9 bases; junction bases not matched to a gene: 7. Per germline, CDR1 SQVTM and CDR2 ANQGSEA. CDR3 length equals 12 residues. The chain's CDR3 is CSVNRDRASYTF. The CDR3 bases are TGCAGCGTTAACCGGGACAGGGCAAGCTACACCTTC.

This chain links TRBV6-5 with TRBJ1-3; 7 bases are a match to TRBD1. The CDR3 runs 15 residues. Germline trimming cut 5 bases from V and 0 bases from J; bases unmatched to any gene: 4. Germline values: CDR1 MNHEY, CDR2 SVGAGI. The CDR3 coding sequence is TGTGCCAGCAGTCGGGGACAGAACTCTGGAAACACCATATATTTT. Its translation is CASSRGQNSGNTIYF.

This clone was detected only a few times. The chain combines TRBV29-1 with TRBJ2-3; 7 bases fit TRBD1. This CDR3 spans 15 amino acids. V dropped 5 bases and J dropped 5; count of bases not matched to a gene: 13. Germline CDR1 is SQVTM and CDR2 is ANQGSEA. The CDR3 here is CSVLRPGTVIDTQYF. CDR3 coding DNA: TGCAGCGTTCTCAGACCCGGGACAGTAATAGATACGCAGTATTTT.

The chain is built from TRBV30 and TRBJ1-2, with D tentatively TRBD1 (6 bases). This CDR3 has 13 residues. Per germline, CDR1 GTSNPN and CDR2 SVGIG (reference sequence). V was trimmed by 5 bases and J by 4 bases, leaving 14 bases between them. CDR3 amino acids: CAWELSTGYGYTF. The DNA for the CDR3 is TGTGCCTGGGAGCTTTCGACAGGCTATGGCTACACCTTC.

The chain has TRBV5-1 and TRBJ1-4, with D possibly matching TRBD1 (6 bases). CDR1 is SGHRS, CDR2 YFSETQ, per germline. With 5 bases removed from V and 0 bases from J, the gap between germline ends came to 14 bases. The CDR3 runs 16 residues. The CDR3 DNA reads as TGCGCCAGCAGGTCCGGGACATCTGCAACTAATGAAAAACTGTTTTTT. Its translation is CASRSGTSATNEKLFF.